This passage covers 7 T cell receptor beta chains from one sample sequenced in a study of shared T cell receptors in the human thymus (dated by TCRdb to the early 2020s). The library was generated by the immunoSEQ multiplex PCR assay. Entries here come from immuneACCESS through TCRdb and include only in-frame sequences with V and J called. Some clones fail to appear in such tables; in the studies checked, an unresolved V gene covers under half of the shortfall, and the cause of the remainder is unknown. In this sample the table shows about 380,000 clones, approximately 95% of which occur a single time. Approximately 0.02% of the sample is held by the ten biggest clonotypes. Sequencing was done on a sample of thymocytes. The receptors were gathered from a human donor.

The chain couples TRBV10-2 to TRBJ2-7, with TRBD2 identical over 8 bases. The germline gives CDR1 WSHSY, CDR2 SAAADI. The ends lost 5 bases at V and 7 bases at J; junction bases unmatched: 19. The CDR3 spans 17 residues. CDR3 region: CASSRNSLGLVVGEQYF. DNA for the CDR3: TGCGCCAGCAGTAGAAACTCCCTGGGACTAGTTGTGGGGGAGCAGTACTTC.

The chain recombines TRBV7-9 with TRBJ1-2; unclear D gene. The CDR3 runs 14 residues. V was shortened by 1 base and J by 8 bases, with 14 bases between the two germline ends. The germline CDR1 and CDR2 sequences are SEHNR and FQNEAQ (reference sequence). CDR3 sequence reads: CASSLVDQANGYTF. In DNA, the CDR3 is TGTGCCAGCAGCTTAGTGGATCAGGCGAACGGCTACACCTTC.

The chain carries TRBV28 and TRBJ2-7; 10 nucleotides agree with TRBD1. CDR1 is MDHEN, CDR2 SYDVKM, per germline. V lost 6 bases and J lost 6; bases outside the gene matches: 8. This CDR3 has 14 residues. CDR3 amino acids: CASSYPGTGVEQYF. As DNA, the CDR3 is TGTGCCAGCAGCTACCCCGGGACAGGGGTCGAGCAGTACTTC.

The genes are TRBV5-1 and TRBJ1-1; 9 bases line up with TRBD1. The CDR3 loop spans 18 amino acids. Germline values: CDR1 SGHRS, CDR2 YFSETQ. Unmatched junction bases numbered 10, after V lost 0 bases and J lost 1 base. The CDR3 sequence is CASSLGYRGLPQNTEAFF. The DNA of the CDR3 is TGCGCCAGCAGCTTGGGTTACAGGGGGCTACCCCAGAACACTGAAGCTTTCTTT.

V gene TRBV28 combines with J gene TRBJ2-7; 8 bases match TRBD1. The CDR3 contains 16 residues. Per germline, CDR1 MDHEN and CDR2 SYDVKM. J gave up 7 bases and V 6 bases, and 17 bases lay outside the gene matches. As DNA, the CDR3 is TGTGCCAGCAGCCCAAAACCGGCGACAGGGGCTAGGGAGCAGTACTTC. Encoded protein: CASSPKPATGAREQYF. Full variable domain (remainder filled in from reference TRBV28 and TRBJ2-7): DVKVTQSSRYLVKRTGEKVFLECVQDMDHENMFWYRQDPGLGLRLIYFSYDVKMKEKGDIPEGYSVSREKKERFSLILESASTNQTSMYLCASSPKPATGAREQYFGPGTRLTVT.

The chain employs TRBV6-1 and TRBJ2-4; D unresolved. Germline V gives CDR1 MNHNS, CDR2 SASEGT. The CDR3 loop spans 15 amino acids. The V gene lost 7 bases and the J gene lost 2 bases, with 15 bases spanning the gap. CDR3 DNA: TGTGCCAGCATCCCCCGAGGCCCATCCAAAAACATTCAGTACTTC. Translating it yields CASIPRGPSKNIQYF.

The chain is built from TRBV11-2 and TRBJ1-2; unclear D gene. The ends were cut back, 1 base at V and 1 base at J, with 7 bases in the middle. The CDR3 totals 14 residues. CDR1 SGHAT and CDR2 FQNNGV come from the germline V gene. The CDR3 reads CASSLVKSNYGYTF. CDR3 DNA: TGTGCCAGCAGCTTAGTAAAGAGTAACTATGGCTACACCTTC.